Below, 18 T cell receptor beta chains from the same sample are listed, as sequenced in a study of CD8+ T cells in alopecia areata. TCR sequencing used cDNA made by reverse transcription of extracted RNA. Repertoires were generated with immunoSEQ multiplex PCR, while TCRdb's copy carries only in-frame clones and drops some. The sample comprises about 110,000 clones, over 55% of which are singletons, and 20% to 25% rests with the top ten. Material for sequencing was NKG2D-low CD8+ T cells sorted from blood. All receptors come from a human donor with alopecia areata.

The chain links TRBV29-1 to TRBJ2-1; D gene unclear. From germline, CDR1 is SQVTM and CDR2 ANQGSEA. The CDR3 consists of 17 residues. The ends were cut back, 0 bases at V and 0 bases at J, with 15 bases in the middle. In nucleotides, the CDR3 is TGCAGCGTTGAAGATCTGGTGGGGAAAAGCTCCTACAATGAGCAGTTCTTC. Protein: CSVEDLVGKSSYNEQFF.

The gene calls are TRBV4-1 and TRBJ2-7; TRBD2 matches at 7 bases. Losses at the gene ends were 0 bases for V and 9 bases for J; bases not matched to a gene: 11. Germline assignment: CDR1 MGHRA and CDR2 YSYEKL. This CDR3 spans 15 amino acids. This chain's CDR3 is CASSQDLSGTLGQYF. The CDR3 DNA is TGCGCCAGCAGCCAAGATCTCAGCGGGACTCTCGGGCAGTACTTC.

The count of this clone is one. The gene calls are TRBV18 and TRBJ1-1, with TRBD1 as a possible D gene (5 bases). Germline V gene data show CDR1 as KGHSH and CDR2 as LQKENI. The CDR3 sequence is 15 residues long. Trimming pared 6 bases from V and 2 bases from J, leaving 16 bases between. The CDR3 loop is CASSPTASLNTEAFF. CDR3 nucleotide sequence: TGTGCCAGCTCTCCGACAGCCTCATTAAACACTGAAGCTTTCTTT.

V gene TRBV10-3 combines with J gene TRBJ2-1, with D tentatively TRBD2 (8 bases). V was cut by 4 bases and J by 7 bases, with 26 bases left in between. CDR1 is ENHRY and CDR2 is SYGVKD in the germline V gene. The CDR3 has 18 amino acids. This CDR3 is CAISVGTERLALGNEQFF. The CDR3 DNA sequence: TGTGCCATCAGTGTTGGGACAGAAAGACTAGCGTTGGGGAATGAGCAGTTCTTC.

This clone was counted only a few times. The chain is built from TRBV7-3 and TRBJ2-3, with D unresolved. CDR1 and CDR2 (germline): SGHTA, FQGTGA. There are 14 residues in the CDR3. The V end lost 2 bases, the J end lost 2 bases, and 8 bases lay between the germline ends. The CDR3 nucleotides read TGTGCCAGCAGCTTAGGTGGATACACAGATACGCAGTATTTT. This encodes CASSLGGYTDTQYF.

DNA of the CDR3: TGTGCCAGCAGCTTGTTTAGCGGTACCTACGAGCAGTACTTC. It encodes CASSLFSGTYEQYF. The rearrangement uses TRBV11-1 and TRBJ2-7; possible D gene TRBD2, 6 bases. Trimming removed 3 bases at V and 2 bases at J, with 11 bases between. The CDR3 is 14 amino acids. In germline, CDR1 is SGHAT, CDR2 FQDESV (reference sequence).

This chain connects TRBV13 to TRBJ1-5, with TRBD1 matching 7 bases. Germline CDR1 and CDR2: PRHDT and FYEKMQ (reference sequence). The CDR3 sequence is 14 residues long. Germline trimming cut 5 bases from V and 2 bases from J; bases unmatched to any gene: 3. The CDR3 DNA reads as TGTGCCAGCAGCCTCGGGACAGGCAATCAGCCCCAGCATTTT. Its translation is CASSLGTGNQPQHF.

The V call is TRBV5-1, the J call TRBJ2-7; TRBD2 is a possible D gene (5 bases). CDR1 and CDR2 from the germline V gene are SGHRS and YFSETQ. V was shortened by 9 bases and J by 7 bases, with 14 bases between the two germline ends. The CDR3 consists of 11 residues. CDR3 amino acids: CAIVCEGEQYF. The CDR3 DNA reads TGCGCCATCGTGTGTGAGGGAGAGCAGTACTTC.

CDR3 amino acids: CASSLTNEQFF. The CDR3 region has the DNA TGTGCCAGCAGCCTGACGAATGAGCAGTTCTTC. The gene calls are TRBV28 and TRBJ2-1; D remains ambiguous. Germline values: CDR1 MDHEN, CDR2 SYDVKM. Trimming pared 6 bases from V and 7 bases from J, leaving 7 bases between. The CDR3 is 11 residues long.

The chain uses TRBV27 and TRBJ2-7, with D possibly matching TRBD1 (6 bases). V lost 5 bases and J lost 6, with 11 bases in between. Germline V gives CDR1 MNHEY, CDR2 SMNVEV (reference sequence). The CDR3 sequence is 12 residues long. In DNA, the CDR3 is TGTGCCAGCAGTCCCAGGGGAACCGAGCAGTACTTC. It encodes CASSPRGTEQYF.

In its sample, this clone was seen a few times. CDR3 in amino acids: CASSMIPGQGLSSEGYTF. The CDR3 DNA is TGCGCCAGCAGCATGATCCCGGGACAGGGCTTATCCTCGGAAGGCTACACCTTC. This chain connects TRBV5-1 to TRBJ1-2, with 9 bases matching TRBD1. Germline V gene lookup returns CDR1 SGHRS and CDR2 YFSETQ. This CDR3 is built from 18 residues. V shed 4 bases, J shed 8 bases, and the junction held 21 bases outside the gene matches.

The chain links TRBV16 to TRBJ1-1, with TRBD1 matching over 7 bases. The V and J ends lost 4 bases and 11 bases, in that order; junction bases with no gene match: 13. Germline lookup yields CDR1 KGHSY and CDR2 FQNENV. The CDR3 contains 14 residues. The CDR3 DNA reads as TGTGCCAGCAGCCCGACCGGACAGGCTCTTGGGGCTTTCTTT. Translating gives CASSPTGQALGAFF.

This chain uses TRBV2 with TRBJ2-7, with 8 positions matching TRBD2. The J segment lost 7 bases and the V segment lost 8 bases, leaving 1 base of the junction unmatched. In germline, CDR1 is SNHLY, CDR2 FYNNEI. The CDR3 spans 10 residues. The CDR3 reads CASRGGEQYF. The CDR3 bases are TGTGCCAGCCGCGGGGGGGAGCAGTACTTC.

The chain carries TRBV28 and TRBJ2-5; TRBD2 aligns across 14 bases. V shed 6 bases, J shed 5 bases, and the junction held 8 bases outside the gene matches. The V gene's germline CDR1 is MDHEN and CDR2 SYDVKM. The CDR3 is made up of 16 amino acids. CDR3 residues: CASSQTSGRAGETQYF. The DNA for the CDR3 is TGTGCCAGCAGCCAGACTAGCGGGAGGGCGGGGGAGACCCAGTACTTC.

This clone was found a few times. The chain joins TRBV14 to TRBJ2-6; D is perhaps TRBD2 (5 bases). Trimming left V 4 bases short and J 0 bases short, with 16 bases between. Germline V gene lookup returns CDR1 SGHDN and CDR2 FVKESK. This CDR3 is 18 amino acids long. The CDR3 sequence is CASSPRQRILSGANVLTF. The DNA of the CDR3 is TGTGCCAGCAGCCCCCGCCAGCGGATACTCTCTGGGGCCAACGTCCTGACTTTC.

The chain links TRBV19 to TRBJ1-1; D remains unclear. The CDR3 runs to 13 residues. Germline lookup yields CDR1 LNHDA and CDR2 SQIVND (reference sequence). V was trimmed by 5 bases and J by 4 bases, leaving 11 bases between them. The CDR3 region is CASSFGRGTEAFF. Written as DNA, the CDR3 is TGTGCCAGTAGTTTTGGGAGAGGCACTGAAGCTTTCTTT.

This chain connects TRBV9 to TRBJ1-1; no firm D call. CDR3 length: 14 residues. The germline V gene encodes CDR1 SGDLS and CDR2 YYNGEE. Trimming removed 3 bases from V and 6 bases from J, with 15 bases in between. CDR3 coding DNA: TGTGCCAGCAGCGCCCTGCGTGCGGGGTCTGAAGCTTTCTTT. Its protein product is CASSALRAGSEAFF.

This clone was seen only a few times. The chain couples TRBV14 to TRBJ1-1, with D hard to call. Germline values: CDR1 SGHDN, CDR2 FVKESK. The CDR3 has 12 residues. V lost 2 bases and J 8 bases, leaving 9 bases between the germline ends. The CDR3 DNA follows: TGTGCCAGCAGCCAAATAAACATCGAAGCTTTCTTT. This sequence encodes CASSQINIEAFF.